Listed below are T cell receptor beta chains from one sample, sequenced in a study of T-cell memory formation after mild COVID-19. From the 5' RACE reads, TCRdb called clonotypes with MiXCR, one entry per CDR3 protein. This sample has 150,000 to 200,000 distinct CDR3 sequences, with about 20% found just once. The material sequenced was PBMCs or a T cell subset sorted from them (not recorded which). The receptor set was obtained from an adult woman who had mild COVID-19 (a few samples of this study predate the infection). Cell type and time point are not known. Each CDR3 is given with its conserved first and last residue. The D gene is left open where the match is weak. Expanded clones are given a class, and other clones once, few, many or no size at all.

D gene: .; J gene: TRBJ1-1; clone size: few; V gene: TRBV29-1; CDR3 DNA: TGCAGCGCCACGACAGAGGGCCCTGAAGCTTTCTTT; CDR3 protein: CSATTEGPEAFF
D gene: .; J gene: TRBJ1-5; clone size: few; V gene: TRBV9; CDR3 DNA: TGTGCCAGCAGCGTGGACAATAGCAATCAGCCCCAGCATTTT; CDR3 protein: CASSVDNSNQPQHF
D gene: .; J gene: TRBJ2-7; clone size: few; V gene: TRBV11-2; CDR3 DNA: TGTGCCAGCAGCTTAGATCCCGAGGCCTCCTACGAGCAGTACTTC; CDR3 protein: CASSLDPEASYEQYF
D gene: .; J gene: TRBJ2-1; clone size: few; V gene: TRBV11-2; CDR3 DNA: TGTGCCAGCCGGGTTTCGGGTTGGAATGAGCAGTTCTTC; CDR3 protein: CASRVSGWNEQFF
D gene: .; J gene: TRBJ2-3; clone size: .; V gene: TRBV9; CDR3 DNA: TGTGCCAGCAGCGTAAACCAAGGGTTGGGAGATACGCAGTATTTT; CDR3 protein: CASSVNQGLGDTQYF
D gene: .; J gene: TRBJ1-1; clone size: .; V gene: TRBV24-1; CDR3 DNA: TGTGCCACCAGTTCATCGGGGTACACTGAAGCTTTCTTT; CDR3 protein: CATSSSGYTEAFF
D gene: .; J gene: TRBJ2-5; clone size: few; V gene: TRBV9; CDR3 DNA: TGTGCCAGCAGCGCACAGGGGGGGCAAGAGACCCAGTACTTC; CDR3 protein: CASSAQGGQETQYF
D gene: .; J gene: TRBJ2-5; clone size: .; V gene: TRBV7-9; CDR3 DNA: TGTGCCAGCATCCCCGCGGCGAGCTGGGAGACCCAGTACTTC; CDR3 protein: CASIPAASWETQYF
D gene: .; J gene: TRBJ2-7; clone size: .; V gene: TRBV12-3/TRBV12-4; CDR3 DNA: TGTGCCAGCAGTTCCGGAGTAGGGAAGGTTGTCGAGCAGTACTTC; CDR3 protein: CASSSGVGKVVEQYF
D gene: TRBD2; J gene: TRBJ2-3; clone size: .; V gene: TRBV13; CDR3 DNA: TGTGCCAGCAGCTCTGCTGAGCGGGGACTCACAGATACGCAGTATTTT; CDR3 protein: CASSSAERGLTDTQYF
D gene: .; J gene: TRBJ1-2; clone size: .; V gene: TRBV27; CDR3 DNA: TGTGCCAGCAGTCGAGACAGCTATGGCTACACCTTC; CDR3 protein: CASSRDSYGYTF
D gene: TRBD2; J gene: TRBJ2-1; clone size: few; V gene: TRBV6-2/TRBV6-3; CDR3 DNA: TGTGCCAGCACCGAACTAGCGGTTTACAATGAGCAGTTCTTC; CDR3 protein: CASTELAVYNEQFF
D gene: TRBD1; J gene: TRBJ1-2; clone size: few; V gene: TRBV29-1; CDR3 DNA: TGCAGCGTTGATGGGGACAGGGGGCGAGGAGACTATGGCTACACCTTC; CDR3 protein: CSVDGDRGRGDYGYTF
D gene: .; J gene: TRBJ1-2; clone size: few; V gene: TRBV24-1; CDR3 DNA: TGTGCCACCAGTGTGGGCGCCTTCTATGGCTACACCTTC; CDR3 protein: CATSVGAFYGYTF
D gene: TRBD2; J gene: TRBJ2-3; clone size: .; V gene: TRBV11-3; CDR3 DNA: TGTGCCAGCAGCTTGCGGGGGGCAGGGCCGACAGATACGCAGTATTTT; CDR3 protein: CASSLRGAGPTDTQYF
D gene: .; J gene: TRBJ2-1; clone size: few; V gene: TRBV7-6; CDR3 DNA: TGTGCCAGCAGCCGCGTCAACGGCAATGAGCAGTTCTTC; CDR3 protein: CASSRVNGNEQFF
D gene: TRBD1; J gene: TRBJ2-7; clone size: few; V gene: TRBV15; CDR3 DNA: TGTGCCACCAGCAGATCCCGGGACAGGACCTACGAGCAGTACTTC; CDR3 protein: CATSRSRDRTYEQYF
D gene: TRBD1; J gene: TRBJ2-7; clone size: few; V gene: TRBV7-7; CDR3 DNA: TGTGCCAGCAGCCCCGGTGTGAGGACAGGGGGATACGAGCAGTACTTC; CDR3 protein: CASSPGVRTGGYEQYF
D gene: TRBD2; J gene: TRBJ2-1; clone size: few; V gene: TRBV30; CDR3 DNA: TGTGCCTGGAGTAATCTAGCGGGACCCTACAATGAGCAGTTCTTC; CDR3 protein: CAWSNLAGPYNEQFF
D gene: TRBD1; J gene: TRBJ2-1; clone size: .; V gene: TRBV7-6; CDR3 DNA: TGTGCCAGCAGCCGGGACAGGGGGCTCAGGAATGAGCAGTTCTTC; CDR3 protein: CASSRDRGLRNEQFF
D gene: TRBD2; J gene: TRBJ2-1; clone size: .; V gene: TRBV5-1; CDR3 DNA: TGCGCCAGCAGCTTAGACTTAGCGGGTGAGCAGTTCTTC; CDR3 protein: CASSLDLAGEQFF
D gene: .; J gene: TRBJ2-4; clone size: few; V gene: TRBV4-2; CDR3 DNA: TGTGCCAGCAGCCAAGAATTTGAGCAGATCAAAAACATTCAGTACTTC; CDR3 protein: CASSQEFEQIKNIQYF
D gene: .; J gene: TRBJ1-1; clone size: .; V gene: TRBV2; CDR3 DNA: TGTGCCAGCAGTGATGGTCGGGGGAACACTGAAGCTTTCTTT; CDR3 protein: CASSDGRGNTEAFF
D gene: TRBD2; J gene: TRBJ2-6; clone size: few; V gene: TRBV7-6; CDR3 DNA: TGTGCCAGCAGCCAGTCTAGCGGGAGAACTCCCTCTCTCTCTGGGGCCAACGTCCTGACTTTC; CDR3 protein: CASSQSSGRTPSLSGANVLTF
D gene: .; J gene: TRBJ2-7; clone size: few; V gene: TRBV21-1; CDR3 DNA: TGTGCCAGCAGTTCCTACGAGCAGTACTTC; CDR3 protein: CASSSYEQYF
D gene: TRBD2; J gene: TRBJ2-5; clone size: .; V gene: TRBV10-3; CDR3 DNA: TGTGCCATCAGTACCGGGGGGGCTAATTGGGAAGAGACCCAGTACTTC; CDR3 protein: CAISTGGANWEETQYF
D gene: .; J gene: TRBJ2-1; clone size: few; V gene: TRBV9; CDR3 DNA: TGTGCCAGCAGCGTAGAGGGGAGAAATTATTACAATGAGCAGTTCTTC; CDR3 protein: CASSVEGRNYYNEQFF
D gene: TRBD1; J gene: TRBJ2-7; clone size: .; V gene: TRBV24-1; CDR3 DNA: TGTGCCACCAGTGACCCGGGACAGGGGGACGAGCAGTACTTC; CDR3 protein: CATSDPGQGDEQYF
D gene: .; J gene: TRBJ2-5; clone size: few; V gene: TRBV7-8; CDR3 DNA: TGTGCCAGCACCAAGGACTTAGTTCAAGAGACCCAGTACTTC; CDR3 protein: CASTKDLVQETQYF
D gene: .; J gene: TRBJ1-1; clone size: .; V gene: TRBV6-5; CDR3 DNA: TGTGCCAGCAGTTACGGAGCGATAAACACTGAAGCTTTCTTT; CDR3 protein: CASSYGAINTEAFF
D gene: .; J gene: TRBJ2-3; clone size: .; V gene: TRBV29-1; CDR3 DNA: TGCAGCGCTAATAATGACGGCATCACAGATACGCAGTATTTT; CDR3 protein: CSANNDGITDTQYF